This entry is about one T cell receptor (beta chain). Sample time point: patch test 1, 2 weeks after DPC sensitization. Treatment in this sample: therapeutic diphenylcyclopropenone sensitization with weekly scalp DPC. The data derive from a study of human T cells and chemical hapten exposure. The overall study: The study lasted 20 to 25 weeks, and patients were dosed weekly with diphenylcyclopropenone on the scalp throughout. Alopecia areata, totalis or universalis affected patients who were mostly female.

The germline CDR1 and CDR2 sequences are SGDLS and YYNGEE. V was shortened by 1 base and J by 6 bases, with 8 bases between the two germline ends. CDR3 size: 13 residues. MiXCR was run by TCRdb on the RACE reads, yielding one entry per CDR3 protein. The sample lists roughly 98,000 distinct CDR3 sequences, around 12% seen once, with approximately 2.1% in the top ten. The material sequenced was whole blood, taken in connection with sensitization to the hapten diphenylcyclopropenone (DPC). The receptor was derived from a woman in her thirties or forties with alopecia areata. Some clones in this sample may be carry-over from other donors' samples. This rearrangement joins TRBV9 to TRBJ2-1; D is ambiguous. CDR3 bases: TGTGCCAGCAGCGTAAGCCCGGGCAATGAGCAGTTCTTC. It translates to CASSVSPGNEQFF.